This T cell receptor (beta chain) was found in a study of somatic mutations in cytotoxic T cells in rheumatoid arthritis. Study at large: Flow sorting of some V beta antibody-stained T cells reached nearly 100% purity, with V beta1+ cells also TCRB-sequenced.

The CDR3 loop spans 14 amino acids. The germline CDR1 and CDR2 sequences are MDHEN and SYDVKM. Trimming took 6 bases from V and 6 from J, leaving 17 bases between them. Whole-study results and caveats: Per patient, the largest CD8+ clone was found to exceed 20% of CD8+ cells in about an eighth of the roughly 65 cases. Compared with age-matched healthy controls, rheumatoid arthritis patients did not differ significantly in CD8+ T-cell clonality.

Turning to this clone: Its antigen remains unknown.

Repertoires were generated with immunoSEQ multiplex PCR, while TCRdb's copy carries only in-frame clones and drops some. The repertoire holds around 20,000 clones, with around 83% as singletons. The receptor was derived from a man younger than 30 with rheumatoid arthritis. The rearrangement joins TRBV28 to TRBJ1-2; D possibly corresponds to TRBD1 (5 bases). The sequencing input was CD8+ T cells sorted from blood. Here the CDR3 DNA reads TGTGCCAGCAGCGTCGCGGGGCAAATGGATGGCTACACCTTC. Translating gives CASSVAGQMDGYTF.